The source of this TCR beta chain is a study of cytomegalovirus exposure and HLA in healthy donors. Notes on the study in general: In an earlier analysis, most TCR beta V segments were productive about 87% or about 30% of the time. Listed as cytomegalovirus-associated were more than 150 TCR beta chains. In a later analysis, at a false discovery rate of 0.05, about 17,000 TCR beta sequences matched HLA alleles.

This clone was picked up a small number of times. What it binds is not known. Each of the donors was a healthy bone marrow donor. Primers: 60 Vbeta forward and 13 Jbeta reverse. The data were produced by immunoSEQ multiplex PCR, yet TCRdb's version contains in-frame clones alone and is incomplete. Here the sample spans about 31,000 clones, roughly 69% being singletons. Germline V gene sequence: CDR1 SGHTA, CDR2 FQGTGA. V lost 5 bases, J lost 7 bases, and 5 bases stayed unmatched. This CDR3 is built from 13 residues. Material: PBMCs. The clonotype was recovered from a middle-aged man in good health and CMV-seropositive. The chain joins TRBV7-3 to TRBJ1-5; 7 nucleotides line up with TRBD1. CDR3 protein: CASSPDRAQPQHF. CDR3 DNA sequence: TGTGCCAGCAGCCCTGACAGGGCCCAGCCCCAGCATTTT.